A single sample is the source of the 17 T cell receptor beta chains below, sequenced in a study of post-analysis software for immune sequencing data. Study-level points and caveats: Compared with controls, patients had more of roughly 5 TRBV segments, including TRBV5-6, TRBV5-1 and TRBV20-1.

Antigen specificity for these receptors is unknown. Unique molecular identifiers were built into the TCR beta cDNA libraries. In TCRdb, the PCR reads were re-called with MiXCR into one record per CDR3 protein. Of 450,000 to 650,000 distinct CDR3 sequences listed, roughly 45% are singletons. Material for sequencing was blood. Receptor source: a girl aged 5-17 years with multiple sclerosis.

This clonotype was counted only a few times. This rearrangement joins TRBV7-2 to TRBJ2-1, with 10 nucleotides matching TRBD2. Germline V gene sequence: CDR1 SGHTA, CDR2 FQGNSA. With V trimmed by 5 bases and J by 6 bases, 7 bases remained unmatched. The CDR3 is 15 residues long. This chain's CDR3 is CASSRTSGIRNEQFF. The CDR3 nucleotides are TGTGCCAGCAGCCGTACTAGCGGGATACGCAATGAGCAGTTCTTC.

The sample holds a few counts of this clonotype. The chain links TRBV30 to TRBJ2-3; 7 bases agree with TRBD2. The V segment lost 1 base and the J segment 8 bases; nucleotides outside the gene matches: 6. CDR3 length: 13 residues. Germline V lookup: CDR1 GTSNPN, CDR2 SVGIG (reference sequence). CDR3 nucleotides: TGTGCCTGGAGTGGCGACACTAGCGCTACGCAGTATTTT. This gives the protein CAWSGDTSATQYF.

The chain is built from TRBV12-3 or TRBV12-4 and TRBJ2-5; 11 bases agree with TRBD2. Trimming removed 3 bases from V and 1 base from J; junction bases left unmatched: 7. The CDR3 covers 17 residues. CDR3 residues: CASSFARLAGLQETQYF. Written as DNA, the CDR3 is TGTGCCAGCAGTTTCGCCAGACTAGCGGGGCTCCAAGAGACCCAGTACTTC.

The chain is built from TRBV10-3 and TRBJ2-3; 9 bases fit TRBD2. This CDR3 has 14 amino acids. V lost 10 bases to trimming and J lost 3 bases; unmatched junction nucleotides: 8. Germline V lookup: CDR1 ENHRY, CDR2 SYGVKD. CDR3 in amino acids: CATSGGGATDTQYF. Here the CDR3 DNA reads TGTGCCACCAGCGGCGGGGGGGCTACAGATACGCAGTATTTT.

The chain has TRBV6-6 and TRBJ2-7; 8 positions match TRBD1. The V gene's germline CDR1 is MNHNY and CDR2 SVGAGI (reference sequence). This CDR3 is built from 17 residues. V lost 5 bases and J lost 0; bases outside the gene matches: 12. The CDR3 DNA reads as TGTGCCAGCAGTAACACCCAGGGGGCTTTGAGCTCCTACGAGCAGTACTTC. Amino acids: CASSNTQGALSSYEQYF.

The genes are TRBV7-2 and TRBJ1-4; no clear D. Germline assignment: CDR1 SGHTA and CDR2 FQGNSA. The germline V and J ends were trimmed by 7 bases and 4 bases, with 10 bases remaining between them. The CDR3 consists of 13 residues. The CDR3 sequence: CASKNPFNEKLFF. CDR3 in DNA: TGTGCCAGCAAAAATCCCTTTAATGAAAAACTGTTTTTT.

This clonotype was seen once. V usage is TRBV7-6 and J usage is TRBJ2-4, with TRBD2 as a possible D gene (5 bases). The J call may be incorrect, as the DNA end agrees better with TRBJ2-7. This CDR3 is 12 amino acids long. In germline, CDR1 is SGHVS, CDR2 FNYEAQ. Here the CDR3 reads CASSQLVSEQYF. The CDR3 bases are TGTGCCAGCAGCCAACTAGTCTCCGAGCAGTACTTC.

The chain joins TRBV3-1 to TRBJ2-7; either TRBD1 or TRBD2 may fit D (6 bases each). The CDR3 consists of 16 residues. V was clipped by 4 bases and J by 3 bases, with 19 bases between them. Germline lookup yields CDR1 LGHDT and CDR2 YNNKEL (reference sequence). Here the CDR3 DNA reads TGTGCCAGCAGCCTCGGACGCCGGGGGCGCGTCTACGAGCAGTACTTC. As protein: CASSLGRRGRVYEQYF.

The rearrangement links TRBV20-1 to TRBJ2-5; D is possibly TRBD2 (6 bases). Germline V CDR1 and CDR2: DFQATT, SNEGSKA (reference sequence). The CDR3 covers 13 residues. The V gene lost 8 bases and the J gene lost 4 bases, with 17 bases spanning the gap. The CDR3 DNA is TGCAGTCCCAACGGGGGTTTTGGAGAGACCCAGTACTTC. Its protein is CSPNGGFGETQYF.

CDR3 protein: CASSLDGQGNTEAFF. The CDR3 coding sequence is TGCGCCAGCAGCTTGGATGGGCAGGGCAACACTGAAGCTTTCTTT. The chain links TRBV5-1 to TRBJ1-1; D is possibly TRBD1 (5 bases). V gave up 0 bases and J gave up 2 bases, with 11 bases separating them. The CDR3 has 15 amino acids. Germline values: CDR1 SGHRS, CDR2 YFSETQ.

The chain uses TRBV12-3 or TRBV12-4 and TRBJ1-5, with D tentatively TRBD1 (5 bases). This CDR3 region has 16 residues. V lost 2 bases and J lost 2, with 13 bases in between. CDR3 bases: TGTGCCAGCAGTTTAACGAGGGGCAGCGGCAATCAGCCCCAGCATTTT. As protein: CASSLTRGSGNQPQHF.

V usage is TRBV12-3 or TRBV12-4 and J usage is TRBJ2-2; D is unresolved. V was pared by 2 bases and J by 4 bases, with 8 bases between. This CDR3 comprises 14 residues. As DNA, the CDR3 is TGTGCCAGCAGTTTAACCAGATCCACCGGGGAGCTGTTTTTT. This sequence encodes CASSLTRSTGELFF.

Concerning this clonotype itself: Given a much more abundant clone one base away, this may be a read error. The chain's CDR3 is CSARELERGAYEQFF. The CDR3 DNA reads TGCAGTGCTAGAGAGCTCGAGCGGGGGGCCTATGAGCAGTTCTTC. The chain joins TRBV20-1 to TRBJ2-1; 9 bases agree with TRBD2. V trimming: 0 bases; J trimming: 8 bases; junction bases outside the gene matches: 8. Germline V gives CDR1 DFQATT, CDR2 SNEGSKA (reference sequence). CDR3 size: 15 residues.

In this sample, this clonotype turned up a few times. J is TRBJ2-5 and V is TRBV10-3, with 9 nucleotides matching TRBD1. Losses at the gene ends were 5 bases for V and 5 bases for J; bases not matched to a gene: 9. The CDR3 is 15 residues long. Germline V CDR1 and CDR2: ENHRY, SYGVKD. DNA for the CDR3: TGTGCCATCAGTCCACGGGACAGGGCGAAGGAGACCCAGTACTTC. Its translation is CAISPRDRAKETQYF.

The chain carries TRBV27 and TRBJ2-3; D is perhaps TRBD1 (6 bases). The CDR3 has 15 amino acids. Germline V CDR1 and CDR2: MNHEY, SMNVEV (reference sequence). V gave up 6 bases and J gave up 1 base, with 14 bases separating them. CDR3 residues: CASSPDDRRTDTQYF. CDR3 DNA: TGTGCCAGCAGCCCAGACGACAGGCGCACAGATACGCAGTATTTT.

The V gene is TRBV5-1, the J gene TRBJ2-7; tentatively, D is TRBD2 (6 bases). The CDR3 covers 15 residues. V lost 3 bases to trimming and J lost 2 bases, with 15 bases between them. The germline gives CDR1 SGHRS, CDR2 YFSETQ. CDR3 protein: CASSSGGTQAYEQYF. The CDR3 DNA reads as TGCGCCAGCAGCTCTGGCGGGACTCAGGCCTACGAGCAGTACTTC.

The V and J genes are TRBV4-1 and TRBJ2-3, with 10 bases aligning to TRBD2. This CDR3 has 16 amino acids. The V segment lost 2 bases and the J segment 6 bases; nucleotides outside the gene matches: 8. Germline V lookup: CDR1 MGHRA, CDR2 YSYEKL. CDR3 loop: CASSQSGAGGPDTQYF. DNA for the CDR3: TGCGCCAGCAGCCAATCGGGAGCGGGGGGGCCGGATACGCAGTATTTT.